Following are 13 T cell receptor beta chains from one sample sequenced in a study of control samples from healthy donors and cancer patients. The data were produced by immunoSEQ multiplex PCR, yet TCRdb's version contains in-frame clones alone and is incomplete. The repertoire holds 150,000 to 200,000 clones, approximately 94% seen once, with around 1.5% in the top ten. The specimen sequenced was blood. Source of these receptors: a woman between 18 and 30 years old in good health.

The chain's CDR3 is CATSRTAGGIGYTF. DNA for the CDR3: TGTGCCACCAGCAGGACGGCAGGGGGTATCGGCTACACCTTC. V and J are TRBV15 and TRBJ1-2; 7 positions agree with TRBD1. Losses at the gene ends were 3 bases for V and 8 bases for J; bases not matched to a gene: 9. The CDR3 covers 14 residues. CDR1 is LNHNV, CDR2 YYDKDF, per germline (reference sequence).

The chain has TRBV18 and TRBJ1-2; a weak D match, TRBD1 (5 bases). The germline CDR1 and CDR2 sequences are KGHSH and LQKENI. With 3 bases removed from V and 10 bases from J, the gap between germline ends came to 18 bases. CDR3 length: 14 residues. In DNA form, the CDR3 reads TGTGCCAGCTCACCCAAACCGGGACGTTCGGTCTACACCTTC. As protein: CASSPKPGRSVYTF.

The rearrangement uses TRBV28 and TRBJ1-2; D possibly corresponds to TRBD1 (5 bases). CDR1 is MDHEN and CDR2 is SYDVKM in the germline V gene. Trimming took 2 bases from V and 4 from J, leaving 8 bases between them. The CDR3 is 13 amino acids. The CDR3 is CASSLGGTYGYTF. CDR3 coding DNA: TGTGCCAGCAGTTTAGGAGGGACCTATGGCTACACCTTC.

This clone is a singleton in its sample. V and J are TRBV5-1 and TRBJ2-2; 7 bases are a match to TRBD2. This CDR3 has 16 residues. Trimming took 0 bases from V and 5 from J; bases not matched to a gene: 7. The V gene's germline CDR1 is SGHRS and CDR2 YFSETQ. The CDR3 DNA reads as TGCGCCAGCAGCTTGGACAGCGGGGAAAGAACCGGGGAGCTGTTTTTT. Amino acid sequence: CASSLDSGERTGELFF.

This clone was picked up a small number of times. The chain has TRBV5-5 and TRBJ1-5, with D maybe TRBD1 (5 bases). CDR3 length: 15 residues. Germline CDR1 and CDR2: SGHKS and YYEKEE (reference sequence). V lost 2 bases to trimming and J lost 1 base, with 10 bases between them. The CDR3 nucleotides read TGTGCCAGCAGCTTTCAGGGAGCGAGCAATCAGCCCCAGCATTTT. This translates into CASSFQGASNQPQHF.

The chain recombines TRBV4-2 with TRBJ1-2; D unclear. The CDR3 consists of 15 residues. Germline V gene data show CDR1 as LGHNA and CDR2 as YNFKEQ. V was clipped by 4 bases and J by 2 bases, with 14 bases between them. This CDR3 reads CASSPEGLLNYGYTF. DNA for the CDR3: TGTGCCAGCAGCCCCGAGGGCCTCCTGAACTATGGCTACACCTTC.

The rearrangement links TRBV6-5 to TRBJ1-5; D ambiguous. The CDR3 sequence is 14 residues long. Between the trimmed V and J ends, which lost 6 bases and 0 bases, there was a span of 9 bases. Germline V gene lookup returns CDR1 MNHEY and CDR2 SVGAGI. The DNA of the CDR3 is TGTGCCAGCAGCTTACGACTTAGCAATCAGCCCCAGCATTTT. This encodes CASSLRLSNQPQHF.

The chain links TRBV5-4 to TRBJ1-1; D is undetermined. Per germline, CDR1 SGHNT and CDR2 YYREEE (reference sequence). The CDR3 has 15 amino acids. V was trimmed by 3 bases and J by 3 bases, leaving 15 bases between them. CDR3 coding DNA: TGTGCCAGCAGCTGGAATCCTGGAGAGCACACTGAAGCTTTCTTT. Its protein is CASSWNPGEHTEAFF.

The chain has TRBV6-6 and TRBJ1-1, with TRBD1 as a possible D gene (5 bases). Germline values: CDR1 MNHNY, CDR2 SVGAGI (reference sequence). V gave up 4 bases and J gave up 4 bases, with 16 bases separating them. The CDR3 covers 15 residues. CDR3: CASSSRGIKGTEAFF. DNA for the CDR3: TGTGCCAGCAGTTCGCGGGGGATAAAGGGCACTGAAGCTTTCTTT.

The table lists this clone with a count of one. The rearrangement joins TRBV13 to TRBJ2-5; 9 bases are shared with TRBD2. Trimming took 5 bases from V and 5 from J; bases not matched to a gene: 9. The CDR3 sequence is 15 residues long. Per the germline V gene, CDR1 is PRHDT and CDR2 is FYEKMQ (reference sequence). The DNA of the CDR3 is TGTGCCAGCAGCCCTACGGGACTAGCTGACGAGACCCAGTACTTC. Protein: CASSPTGLADETQYF.

The rearrangement joins TRBV21-1 to TRBJ1-5; the D segment call TRBD1 is taken from the table without a DNA check. TRBV21-1 is a pseudogene. The CDR3 sequence is 16 residues long. In nucleotides, the CDR3 is TGTGCCAGCAGCAAATCGGGCAGGGTTGGTTATCAGCCCCAGCATTTT. Its translation: CASSKSGRVGYQPQHF.

This chain connects TRBV2 to TRBJ1-5; D call uncertain. The ends were cut back, 3 bases at V and 6 bases at J, with 21 bases in the middle. Looked up from germline, CDR1 is SNHLY and CDR2 is FYNNEI. This CDR3 spans 17 amino acids. The CDR3 spells CASSDSSGVFGSQPQHF. The CDR3 nucleotides are TGTGCCAGCAGTGATTCTTCAGGTGTTTTCGGGAGTCAGCCCCAGCATTTT.

The chain is built from TRBV10-1 and TRBJ2-6; no reliable D call. This CDR3 region has 16 residues. V lost 4 bases and J lost 4, with 14 bases in between. The germline CDR1 and CDR2 sequences are WNHNN and SYGVQD (reference sequence). CDR3 residues: CASSGQNGAGANVLTF. Written as DNA, the CDR3 is TGCGCCAGCAGTGGACAAAACGGAGCCGGGGCCAACGTCCTGACTTTC.